These 8 T cell receptor beta chains were all obtained from the same sample, sequenced in a study of T cells in Graves' hyperthyroidism and ophthalmopathy. Regions amplified from RNA transcripts were the TCR beta CDR3 regions. When the TCR CDR3 underwent first-round RT-PCR, the HTBI primer set was used. TCRdb passed the multiplex PCR reads through MiXCR, listing each CDR3 protein once. The table has 200,000 to 250,000 distinct CDR3 sequences, around 15% seen once. Sequencing was carried out using blood. The receptors here all came from a woman younger than 30 with Graves' ophthalmopathy.

This clonotype was seen ten or more times. V and J are TRBV20-1 and TRBJ2-5; 12 bases line up with TRBD2. Losses at the gene ends were 3 bases for V and 2 bases for J; bases not matched to a gene: 7. There are 16 residues in the CDR3. CDR1 is DFQATT and CDR2 is SNEGSKA in the germline V gene (reference sequence). CDR3 loop: CSASGLAGHTQETQYF. The CDR3 DNA is TGCAGTGCTAGTGGACTAGCGGGACACACTCAAGAGACCCAGTACTTC.

This chain connects TRBV10-2 to TRBJ1-2; D is unresolved. This CDR3 spans 14 amino acids. Trimming shortened V by 7 bases and J by 6 bases, and 18 bases separated the two germline ends. Germline assignment: CDR1 WSHSY and CDR2 SAAADI. The CDR3, as DNA: TGCGCCAGCAAAACTCATCCCCCGGACGATGGCTACACCTTC. It encodes CASKTHPPDDGYTF.

This clonotype was recorded at least ten times. The V and J genes are TRBV6-1 and TRBJ2-5; D might be TRBD1 (6 bases). Trimming took 5 bases from V and 4 from J, leaving 20 bases between them. CDR3 length: 16 residues. Germline V gene sequence: CDR1 MNHNS, CDR2 SASEGT. CDR3 in amino acids: CASSRPQTGRGETQYF. CDR3 coding DNA: TGTGCCAGCAGTAGACCACAGACAGGCCGGGGAGAGACCCAGTACTTC.

This clonotype was picked up many times. The rearrangement joins TRBV4-3 to TRBJ1-1, with a tentative D call TRBD1 (5 bases). This CDR3 is built from 14 residues. Germline V CDR1 and CDR2: LGHNA, YSLEER. Trimming stripped 2 bases from V and 3 bases from J, with 10 bases between. The CDR3 bases are TGCGCCAGCAGCCAAAATGTAGGGGACACTGAAGCTTTCTTT. Amino acid sequence: CASSQNVGDTEAFF.

The chain carries TRBV19 and TRBJ2-1; tentative D call: TRBD2 (6 bases). Trimming cost V 8 bases and J 8 bases, with 16 bases left between them. Germline values: CDR1 LNHDA, CDR2 SQIVND (reference sequence). The CDR3 sequence is 13 residues long. The DNA of the CDR3 is TGTGCCAGTCGGGTTAGGGGACTTCATGAGCAGTTCTTC. It codes for CASRVRGLHEQFF.

This clonotype occurred many times. The J gene is TRBJ2-7, the V gene TRBV12-3 or TRBV12-4; possible D gene TRBD1, 6 bases. The CDR3 loop spans 13 amino acids. Trimming removed 5 bases from V and 4 bases from J, with 12 bases in between. The CDR3 sequence is CASSRDILYEQYF. In nucleotides, the CDR3 is TGTGCCAGCAGTCGGGACATATTATACGAGCAGTACTTC.

This clonotype has at least ten counts. This chain links TRBV30 with TRBJ1-2, with TRBD1 identical over 11 bases. V shed 5 bases, J shed 4 bases, and the junction held 0 bases outside the gene matches. Germline V gene data show CDR1 as GTSNPN and CDR2 as SVGIG (reference sequence). CDR3 length equals 12 residues. In nucleotides, the CDR3 is TGTGCCTGGGGGACAGGGGGCTATGGCTACACCTTC. Protein sequence: CAWGTGGYGYTF.

The chain recombines TRBV15 with TRBJ1-5; 10 bases agree with TRBD1. This CDR3 spans 16 amino acids. CDR1 and CDR2 (germline): LNHNV, YYDKDF (reference sequence). The V segment lost 5 bases and the J segment 7 bases; nucleotides outside the gene matches: 11. CDR3 amino acids: CATSSWTGGSRQPQHF. CDR3 bases: TGTGCCACCAGCTCCTGGACAGGGGGAAGTCGGCAGCCCCAGCATTTT.